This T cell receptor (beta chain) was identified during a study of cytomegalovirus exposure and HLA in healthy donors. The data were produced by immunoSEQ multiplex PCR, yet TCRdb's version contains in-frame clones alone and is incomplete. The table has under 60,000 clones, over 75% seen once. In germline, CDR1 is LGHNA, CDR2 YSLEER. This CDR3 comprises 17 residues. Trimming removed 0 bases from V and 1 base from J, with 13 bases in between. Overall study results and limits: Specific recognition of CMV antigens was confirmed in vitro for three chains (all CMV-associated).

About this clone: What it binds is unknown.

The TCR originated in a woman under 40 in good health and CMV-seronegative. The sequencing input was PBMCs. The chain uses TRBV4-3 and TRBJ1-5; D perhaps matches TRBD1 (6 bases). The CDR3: CASSQEGYQGSNQPQHF. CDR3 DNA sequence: TGCGCCAGCAGCCAAGAAGGATACCAGGGGAGCAATCAGCCCCAGCATTTT.